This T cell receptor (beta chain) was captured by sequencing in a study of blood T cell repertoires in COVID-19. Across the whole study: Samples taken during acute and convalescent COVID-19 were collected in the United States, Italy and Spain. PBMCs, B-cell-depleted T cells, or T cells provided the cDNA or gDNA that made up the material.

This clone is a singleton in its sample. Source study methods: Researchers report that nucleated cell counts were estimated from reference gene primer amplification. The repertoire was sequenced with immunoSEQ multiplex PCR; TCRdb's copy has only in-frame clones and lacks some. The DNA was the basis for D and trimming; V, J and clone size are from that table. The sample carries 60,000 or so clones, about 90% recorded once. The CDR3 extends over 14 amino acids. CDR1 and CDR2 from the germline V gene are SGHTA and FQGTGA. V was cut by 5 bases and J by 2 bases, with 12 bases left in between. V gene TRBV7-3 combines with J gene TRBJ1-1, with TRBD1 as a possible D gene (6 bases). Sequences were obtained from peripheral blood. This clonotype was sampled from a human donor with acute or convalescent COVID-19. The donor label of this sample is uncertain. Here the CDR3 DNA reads TGTGCCAGCAGCCAGGGACATTCTAACACTGAAGCTTTCTTT. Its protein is CASSQGHSNTEAFF. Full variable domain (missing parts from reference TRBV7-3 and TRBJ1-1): GAGVSQTPSNKVTEKGKYVELRCDPISGHTALYWYRQSLGQGPEFLIYFQGTGAADDSGLPNDRFFAVRPEGSVSTLKIQRTERGDSAVYLCASSQGHSNTEAFFGQGTRLTVV.